A selection of T cell receptor beta chains follows, all from one sample in a study of Ad26.COV2.S vaccination and SARS-CoV-2 variants. Data came from immunoSEQ multiplex PCR; TCRdb stores just in-frame clones and leaves some out. This sample carries under 500,000 clones, roughly 90% of them seen once, and the ten largest clones take about 1.7%. Specimen: peripheral blood, collected in a trial of Ad26.COV2.S vaccine versus placebo. The receptors derive from a person between 18 and 65 years old who received the Ad26.COV2.S COVID-19 vaccine or a placebo. Both conserved end residues are part of each CDR3. The D gene is left open where the match is weak. Clone size appears in some rows only: once, few, many, or a class for an expanded clone.

d_gene: TRBD1; abundance: -; v_gene: TRBV6-5; j_gene: TRBJ1-4; CDR3nt: TGTGCCAGCAGGAAAAGGGGGCGCTTTCGGGAAAAACTGTTTTTT; CDR3aa: CASRKRGRFREKLFF
d_gene: -; abundance: -; v_gene: TRBV19; j_gene: TRBJ1-1; CDR3nt: TGTGCCAGTAGTATACCGTGGCCTATGAACACTGAAGCTTTCTTT; CDR3aa: CASSIPWPMNTEAFF
d_gene: TRBD2; abundance: once; v_gene: TRBV5-1; j_gene: TRBJ2-7; CDR3nt: TGCGCCAGCAGCCCTAGACTAGCGGGGGGTCTCGTTGCGCAGTACTTC; CDR3aa: CASSPRLAGGLVAQYF
d_gene: -; abundance: -; v_gene: TRBV9; j_gene: TRBJ2-6; CDR3nt: TGTGCCAGCAGCTCGAATCTGTTCTCTGGGGCCAACGTCCTGACTTTC; CDR3aa: CASSSNLFSGANVLTF
d_gene: -; abundance: -; v_gene: TRBV28; j_gene: TRBJ1-2; CDR3nt: TGTGCCAGCGTTGGCCAGGGTTTTGCACACTATACTCAGGCGGGGTATGGCTACACCTTC; CDR3aa: CASVGQGFAHYTQAGYGYTF
d_gene: -; abundance: once; v_gene: TRBV4-1; j_gene: TRBJ2-1; CDR3nt: TGCGCCAGCAGCCAAGGCCCGGGGGGCCTCAATAATGAGCAGTTCTTC; CDR3aa: CASSQGPGGLNNEQFF
d_gene: -; abundance: -; v_gene: TRBV3-1/TRBV3-2; j_gene: TRBJ1-1; CDR3nt: TGTGCCAGCAGCCCCCGGGTGAGCACTGAAGCTTTCTTT; CDR3aa: CASSPRVSTEAFF
d_gene: TRBD2; abundance: -; v_gene: TRBV7-9; j_gene: TRBJ2-7; CDR3nt: TGTGCCAGCAGCTTAGGGACGGCGGGGGGATTCGCCGAGCAGTACTTC; CDR3aa: CASSLGTAGGFAEQYF
d_gene: -; abundance: -; v_gene: TRBV7-9; j_gene: TRBJ1-1; CDR3nt: TGTGCCAGCAGCCCCTGGGACCGTAGTGAAGCTTTCTTT; CDR3aa: CASSPWDRSEAFF
d_gene: -; abundance: -; v_gene: TRBV24-1; j_gene: TRBJ1-2; CDR3nt: TGTGCCACCAGTCCGGCGGTGGGGACCACTACTAACTATGGCTACACCTTC; CDR3aa: CATSPAVGTTTNYGYTF
d_gene: -; abundance: -; v_gene: TRBV4-3; j_gene: TRBJ1-6; CDR3nt: TGCGCCAGCAGCCGCGACAGGTTGAATTCACCCCTCCACTTT; CDR3aa: CASSRDRLNSPLHF
d_gene: -; abundance: -; v_gene: TRBV7-2; j_gene: TRBJ2-5; CDR3nt: TGTGCCAGCAGTCAACAAGCGGCTTTTGGAGAGACCCAGTACTTC; CDR3aa: CASSQQAAFGETQYF
d_gene: -; abundance: few; v_gene: TRBV2; j_gene: TRBJ2-3; CDR3nt: TGTGCCAGCAGTTTTGGGGGAACTAGCACAGATACGCAGTATTTT; CDR3aa: CASSFGGTSTDTQYF
d_gene: TRBD1; abundance: -; v_gene: TRBV4-2; j_gene: TRBJ1-1; CDR3nt: TGTGCCAGCAGCGCCCTGACAGGGGCCAACACTGAAGCTTTCTTT; CDR3aa: CASSALTGANTEAFF
d_gene: TRBD2; abundance: -; v_gene: TRBV7-2; j_gene: TRBJ2-5; CDR3nt: TGTGCCAGCAGCCCACGAGGACTAGCGGGCTACCAAGAGACCCAGTACTTC; CDR3aa: CASSPRGLAGYQETQYF
d_gene: TRBD1; abundance: -; v_gene: TRBV7-2; j_gene: TRBJ2-5; CDR3nt: TGTGCCAGCAGCTCAAGGACAGGGGGCCCATCACAAGAGACCCAGTACTTC; CDR3aa: CASSSRTGGPSQETQYF
d_gene: -; abundance: -; v_gene: TRBV7-2; j_gene: TRBJ1-1; CDR3nt: TGTGCCAGCAGCTTAGCAGGGGGGTTTGAAGCTTTCTTT; CDR3aa: CASSLAGGFEAFF
d_gene: TRBD1; abundance: once; v_gene: TRBV4-2; j_gene: TRBJ1-1; CDR3nt: TGTGCCAGCAGCCAAGATGGGGGGACAGGTGGGCCGTCCACTGAAGCTTTCTTT; CDR3aa: CASSQDGGTGGPSTEAFF
d_gene: -; abundance: few; v_gene: TRBV3-1/TRBV3-2; j_gene: TRBJ1-2; CDR3nt: TGTGCCAGCAGCCAAGATAGCGGCCCTCGTTATGGCTACACCTTC; CDR3aa: CASSQDSGPRYGYTF
d_gene: -; abundance: -; v_gene: TRBV19; j_gene: TRBJ2-7; CDR3nt: TGTGCCAGTAGCCCAGGAACCTACGAGCAGTACTTC; CDR3aa: CASSPGTYEQYF
d_gene: -; abundance: -; v_gene: TRBV19; j_gene: TRBJ2-3; CDR3nt: TGTGCCAGTAGTATAGTTCGGGGTGCAGATACGCAGTATTTT; CDR3aa: CASSIVRGADTQYF
d_gene: TRBD2; abundance: -; v_gene: TRBV27; j_gene: TRBJ2-3; CDR3nt: TGTGCCAGCAGTTCTATCCGGGGGGGACCTCAGGATACGCAGTATTTT; CDR3aa: CASSSIRGGPQDTQYF